The sample holds one count of the clone carrying this T cell receptor beta chain. Its antigen is undetermined. Germline CDR1 MNHEY, CDR2 SMNVEV (reference sequence). The V segment lost 6 bases and the J segment 5 bases; nucleotides outside the gene matches: 8. This CDR3 contains 16 residues. TCRdb keeps only in-frame clones here, not all; method: immunoSEQ multiplex PCR. The table includes around 83,000 clones, around 90% detected once. The data belong to a study of OX40 agonist ivuxolimab in advanced cancers. General study results and limits: Relative to CD4+ cells, CD8+ T cells on average had more expanded clones.

Sequenced material: CD4+ or CD8+ T cells sorted from blood, taken in a trial of the OX40 agonist ivuxolimab. The V call is TRBV27, the J call TRBJ2-2; 11 bases align to TRBD2. This TCR was recovered from an adult with an advanced solid tumor such as melanoma, head and neck, liver or kidney cancer. The CDR3 nucleotides are TGTGCCAGCAGGCTCACTAGCGGGAGTGGTACCGGGGAGCTGTTTTTT. This sequence encodes CASRLTSGSGTGELFF.